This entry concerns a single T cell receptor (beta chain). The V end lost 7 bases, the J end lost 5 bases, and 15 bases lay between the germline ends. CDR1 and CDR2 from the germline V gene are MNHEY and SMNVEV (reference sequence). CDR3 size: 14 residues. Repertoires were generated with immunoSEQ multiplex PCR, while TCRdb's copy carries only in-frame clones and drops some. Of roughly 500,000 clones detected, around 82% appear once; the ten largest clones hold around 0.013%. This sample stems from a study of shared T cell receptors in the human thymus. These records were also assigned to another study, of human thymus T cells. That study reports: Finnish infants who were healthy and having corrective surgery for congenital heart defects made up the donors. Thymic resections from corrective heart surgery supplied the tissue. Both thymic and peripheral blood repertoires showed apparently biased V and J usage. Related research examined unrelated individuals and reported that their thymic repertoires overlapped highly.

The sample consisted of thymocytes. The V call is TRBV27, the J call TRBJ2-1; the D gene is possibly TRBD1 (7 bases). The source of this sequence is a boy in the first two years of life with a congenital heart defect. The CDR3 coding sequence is TGTGCCAGCAACGCGGCAGGGGGGAACAATGAGCAGTTCTTC. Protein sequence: CASNAAGGNNEQFF.